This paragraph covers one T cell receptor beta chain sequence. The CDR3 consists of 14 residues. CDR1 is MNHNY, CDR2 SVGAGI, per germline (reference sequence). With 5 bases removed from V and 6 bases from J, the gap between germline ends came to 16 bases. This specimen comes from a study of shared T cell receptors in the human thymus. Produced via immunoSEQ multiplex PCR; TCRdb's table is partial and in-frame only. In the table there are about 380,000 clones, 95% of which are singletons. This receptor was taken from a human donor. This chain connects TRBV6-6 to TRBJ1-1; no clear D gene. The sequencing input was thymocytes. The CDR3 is CASSLLDREPEAFF. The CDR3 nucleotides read TGTGCCAGCAGTCTCCTAGACCGGGAACCTGAAGCTTTCTTT.